This T cell receptor (beta chain) stems from a study of lymphopenia after photon versus proton radiotherapy. As concerns this clone: Its matching antigen is unknown.

Trimming stripped 5 bases from V and 2 bases from J, with 13 bases between. This CDR3 has 15 amino acids. From germline, CDR1 is SGHNT and CDR2 YYREEE (reference sequence). Assay used: immunoSEQ multiplex PCR; TCRdb lists only in-frame clones, some missing. Altogether roughly 18,000 clones are present, more than 85% being singletons, with the ten largest covering 10%. Study results and caveats: Better survival with proton therapy was suggested as possible, not demonstrated. Photon-treated patients lost naive T cells and TCR diversity; proton-treated stayed stable.

The chain is built from TRBV5-4 and TRBJ1-4; no clear D. This specimen was peripheral blood, taken from a patient treated with proton-based radiotherapy. This TCR was sampled from a man in his 70s with pancreatic cancer. The CDR3 coding sequence is TGTGCCAGCAGGGAGGGATCAGAGACTAATGAAAAACTGTTTTTT. Protein: CASREGSETNEKLFF.